This paragraph covers one T cell receptor (beta chain) sequence. With a much larger clone just one base away, this may be a read error. This entry belongs to a study of blood T cell repertoires in COVID-19. Measured with immunoSEQ multiplex PCR; TCRdb has only the in-frame clones, and not every one. The sample records under 450,000 clones, about 87% being singletons. The germline V and J ends were trimmed by 4 bases and 4 bases, with 8 bases remaining between them. CDR3 length: 12 residues. CDR1 SGHKS and CDR2 YYEKEE come from the germline V gene (reference sequence). V gene TRBV5-5 combines with J gene TRBJ1-2; the D gene is possibly TRBD1 (6 bases). Sequenced input: PBMCs or T cells enriched from blood (not recorded which). The sequence was obtained from a man aged 30 to 45 who had recovered from COVID-19. In DNA form, the CDR3 reads TGTGCCAGCAGCAAGGACAGCTATGGCTACACCTTC. Amino acids: CASSKDSYGYTF.